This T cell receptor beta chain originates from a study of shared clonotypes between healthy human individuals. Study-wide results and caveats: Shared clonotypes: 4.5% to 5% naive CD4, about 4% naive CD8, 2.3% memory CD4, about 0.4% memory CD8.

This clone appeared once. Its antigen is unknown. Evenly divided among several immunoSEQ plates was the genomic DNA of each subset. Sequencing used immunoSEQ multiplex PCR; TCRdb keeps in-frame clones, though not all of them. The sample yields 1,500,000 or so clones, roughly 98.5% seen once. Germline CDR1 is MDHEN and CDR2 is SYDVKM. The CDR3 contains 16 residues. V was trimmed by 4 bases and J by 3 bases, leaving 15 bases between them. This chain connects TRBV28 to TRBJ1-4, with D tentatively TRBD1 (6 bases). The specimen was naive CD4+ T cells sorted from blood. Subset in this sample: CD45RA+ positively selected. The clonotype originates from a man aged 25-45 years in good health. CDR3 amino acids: CASSSYSGVSNEKLFF. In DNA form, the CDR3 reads TGTGCCAGCAGTTCCTATTCAGGGGTCTCTAATGAAAAACTGTTTTTT.